This entry lists 12 T cell receptor beta chains sequenced from one sample in a study of radiation and T cells in renal cell carcinoma. Time point of the sample: baseline pretreatment blood. Stated treatment: 15 Gy SBRT to primary tumor, nephrectomy 4 weeks later. Clones were sequenced by immunoSEQ multiplex PCR, and TCRdb holds only the in-frame ones, with some missing. This sample has some 50,000 clones, with 83% found just once. The source was blood, collected from a patient whose treatment included radiotherapy and nephrectomy. The receptors originated from a woman aged 65 to 85 with renal cell carcinoma.

This chain links TRBV4-1 with TRBJ1-2; 8 bases fit TRBD1. J gave up 3 bases and V 1 base, and 7 bases lay outside the gene matches. Germline V gene sequence: CDR1 MGHRA, CDR2 YSYEKL. This CDR3 region has 16 residues. For the CDR3, the DNA is TGCGCCAGCAGCCAAGGGGGGACAGGACTCTACTATGGCTACACCTTC. Its protein product is CASSQGGTGLYYGYTF.

The chain recombines TRBV23-1 with TRBJ1-1; the match to TRBD1 covers 7 bases. TRBV23-1 belongs to the ORF category, with a function that is uncertain. V lost 2 bases to trimming and J lost 3 bases; unmatched junction nucleotides: 9. CDR3 length: 16 residues. This CDR3 reads CASSQTPPGGDTEAFF. CDR3 in DNA: TGCGCCAGCAGTCAAACTCCCCCAGGGGGTGACACTGAAGCTTTCTTT.

The genes are TRBV6-6 and TRBJ2-7, with 11 bases lining up with TRBD2. J was trimmed by 4 bases and V by 3 bases; bases with no gene match: 8. Germline CDR1 MNHNY, CDR2 SVGAGI (reference sequence). The CDR3 is 16 residues long. CDR3 in amino acids: CASSYPTGTSGYEQYF. The CDR3 DNA follows: TGTGCCAGCAGTTATCCGACCGGGACTAGCGGATACGAGCAGTACTTC.

The chain recombines TRBV6-5 with TRBJ1-1; D is unclear. The germline V and J ends were trimmed by 4 bases and 0 bases, with 9 bases remaining between them. The CDR3 consists of 14 residues. Germline loops: CDR1 MNHEY, CDR2 SVGAGI. CDR3 sequence (DNA): TGTGCCAGCAGTTTGAGTCAGATGAACACTGAAGCTTTCTTT. Amino acid sequence: CASSLSQMNTEAFF.

CDR3 DNA: TGTGCCAGCAGCTTAGAGGCAGGGGGCAGCACTGAAGCTTTCTTT. Translation: CASSLEAGGSTEAFF. The chain is built from TRBV7-8 and TRBJ1-1, with 8 bases identical to TRBD1. V gave up 1 base and J gave up 4 bases; unmatched junction bases: 5. Germline assignment: CDR1 SGHVS and CDR2 FQNEAQ. The CDR3 loop spans 15 amino acids.

This chain uses TRBV27 with TRBJ1-2; 8 bases match TRBD1. The CDR3 extends over 13 amino acids. Unmatched junction bases numbered 3, after V lost 4 bases and J lost 5 bases. The germline V gene has CDR1 MNHEY and CDR2 SMNVEV (reference sequence). CDR3 sequence: CASSWDRRYGYTF. The CDR3, as DNA: TGTGCCAGCAGTTGGGACAGGAGATATGGCTACACCTTC.

This chain joins TRBV27 and TRBJ1-2; D unresolved. Per the germline V gene, CDR1 is MNHEY and CDR2 is SMNVEV (reference sequence). The CDR3 length is 15 residues. V lost 0 bases and J lost 5, with 13 bases in between. The CDR3 sequence: CASSLSNSSPYGYTF. The CDR3 nucleotides read TGTGCCAGCAGTTTATCGAACAGTTCACCATATGGCTACACCTTC.

This clone was detected once. The V and J genes are TRBV2 and TRBJ2-3; D is unclear. The CDR3 extends over 14 amino acids. V was trimmed by 6 bases and J by 2 bases, leaving 12 bases between them. CDR1 SNHLY and CDR2 FYNNEI come from the germline V gene. Here the CDR3 DNA reads TGTGCCAGCAGGCGAACGACAACCACAGATACGCAGTATTTT. It encodes CASRRTTTTDTQYF.

The chain has TRBV6-5 and TRBJ2-5, with TRBD2 matching 7 bases. J was trimmed by 4 bases and V by 5 bases; bases with no gene match: 7. This CDR3 has 14 amino acids. Looked up from germline, CDR1 is MNHEY and CDR2 is SVGAGI. CDR3 DNA sequence: TGTGCCAGCAGTCCCAGGGAGGGGATAGAGACCCAGTACTTC. It specifies CASSPREGIETQYF.

The chain uses TRBV5-1 and TRBJ2-3; 7 bases fit TRBD1. In germline, CDR1 is SGHRS, CDR2 YFSETQ. J lost 4 bases, V lost 0 bases, and 8 bases had no gene match. The CDR3 runs 16 residues. As DNA, the CDR3 is TGCGCCAGCAGCTTGGGGTCGTCAGGGGGACCAGATACGCAGTATTTT. This translates into CASSLGSSGGPDTQYF.

This rearrangement joins TRBV5-6 to TRBJ1-2, with 8 bases fitting TRBD1. Germline V gives CDR1 SGHDT, CDR2 YYEEEE. Trimming took 1 base from V and 2 from J; bases not matched to a gene: 1. The CDR3 is 14 residues long. The CDR3 DNA reads TGTGCCAGCAGCTTGCGACAGGGGAACTATGGCTACACCTTC. Its protein is CASSLRQGNYGYTF.

V gene TRBV13 combines with J gene TRBJ2-7; TRBD1 is a possible D gene (6 bases). The V gene's germline CDR1 is PRHDT and CDR2 FYEKMQ (reference sequence). V was cut by 2 bases and J by 2 bases, with 13 bases left in between. This CDR3 has 15 amino acids. CDR3: CASSLSLDSPYEQYF. For the CDR3, the DNA is TGTGCCAGCAGCTTAAGCCTGGACAGCCCCTACGAGCAGTACTTC.